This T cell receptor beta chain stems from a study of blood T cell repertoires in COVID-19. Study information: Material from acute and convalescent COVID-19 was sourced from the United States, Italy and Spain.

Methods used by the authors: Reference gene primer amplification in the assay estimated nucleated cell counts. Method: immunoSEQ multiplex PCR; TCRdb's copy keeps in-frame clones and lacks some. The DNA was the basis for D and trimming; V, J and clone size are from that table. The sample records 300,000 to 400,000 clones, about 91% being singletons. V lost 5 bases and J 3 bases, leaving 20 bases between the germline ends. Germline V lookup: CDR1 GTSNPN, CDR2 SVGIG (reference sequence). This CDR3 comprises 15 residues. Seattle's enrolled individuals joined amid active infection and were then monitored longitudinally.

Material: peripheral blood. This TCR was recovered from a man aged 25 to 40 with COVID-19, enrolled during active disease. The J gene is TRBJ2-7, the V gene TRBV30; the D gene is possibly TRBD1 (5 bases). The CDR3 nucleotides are TGTGCCTGGCTTGGGGTGGCAGGGCGTAACTACGAGCAGTACTTC. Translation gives CAWLGVAGRNYEQYF.